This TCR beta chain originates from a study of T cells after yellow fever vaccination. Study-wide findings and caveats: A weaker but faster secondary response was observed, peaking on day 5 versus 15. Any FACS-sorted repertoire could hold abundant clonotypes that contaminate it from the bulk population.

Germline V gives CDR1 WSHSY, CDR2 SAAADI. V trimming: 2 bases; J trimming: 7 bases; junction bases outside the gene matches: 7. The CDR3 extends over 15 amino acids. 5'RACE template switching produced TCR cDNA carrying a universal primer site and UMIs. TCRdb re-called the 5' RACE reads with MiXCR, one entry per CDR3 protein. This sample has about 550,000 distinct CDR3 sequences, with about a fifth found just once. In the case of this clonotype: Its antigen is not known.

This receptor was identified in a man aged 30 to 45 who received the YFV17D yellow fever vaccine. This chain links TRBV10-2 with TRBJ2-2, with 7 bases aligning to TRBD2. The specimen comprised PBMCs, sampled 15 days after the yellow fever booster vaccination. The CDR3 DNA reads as TGCGCCAGCAGTGAGCGGGAGGCCCGGGGCGGGGAGCTGTTTTTT. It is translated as CASSEREARGGELFF.